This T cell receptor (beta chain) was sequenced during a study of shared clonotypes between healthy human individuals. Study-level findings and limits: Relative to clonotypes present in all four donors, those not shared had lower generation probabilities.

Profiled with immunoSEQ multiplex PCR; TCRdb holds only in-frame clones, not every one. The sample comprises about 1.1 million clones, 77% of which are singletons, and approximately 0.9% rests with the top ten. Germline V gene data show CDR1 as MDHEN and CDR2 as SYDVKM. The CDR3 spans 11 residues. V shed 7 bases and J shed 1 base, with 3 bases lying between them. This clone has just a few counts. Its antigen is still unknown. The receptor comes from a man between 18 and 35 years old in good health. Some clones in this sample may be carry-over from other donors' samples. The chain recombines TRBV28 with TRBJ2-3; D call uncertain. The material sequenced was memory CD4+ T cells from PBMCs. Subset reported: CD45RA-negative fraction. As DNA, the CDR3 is TGTGCCAGCAAGCGCACAGATACGCAGTATTTT. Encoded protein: CASKRTDTQYF.